The next 27 T cell receptor beta chains were all read from a single sample in a study of T cell responses to AZD1222 COVID-19 vaccine. Measured with immunoSEQ multiplex PCR; TCRdb has only the in-frame clones, and not every one. The data contain roughly 130,000 clones, roughly 85% of them singletons. Sample: peripheral blood, taken on day 0 of MenACWY control vaccination. All receptors come from an adult in good health.

This chain links TRBV24-1 with TRBJ2-2; perhaps TRBD1 as D (6 bases). The CDR3 runs 13 residues. Trimming took 9 bases from V and 0 from J, leaving 7 bases between them. Looked up from germline, CDR1 is KGHDR and CDR2 is SFDVKD. The CDR3 sequence is CATQGPNTGELFF. The CDR3 DNA sequence: TGTGCCACCCAGGGGCCGAACACCGGGGAGCTGTTTTTT.

The V and J genes are TRBV23-1 and TRBJ2-1; 8 positions agree with TRBD2. TRBV23-1 is filed as an ORF, its function uncertain. The junction had 10 bases not matched to a gene; V was cut back by 7 bases and J by 5 bases. This CDR3 is 15 amino acids long. CDR3: CASKPGLGVHNEQFF. The CDR3 bases are TGCGCCAGCAAACCGGGACTAGGGGTTCACAATGAGCAGTTCTTC.

The rearrangement joins TRBV28 to TRBJ1-4; 9 nucleotides line up with TRBD1. V lost 2 bases to trimming and J lost 8 bases; unmatched junction nucleotides: 6. The CDR3 has 15 residues. Germline V gene lookup returns CDR1 MDHEN and CDR2 SYDVKM. Written as DNA, the CDR3 is TGTGCCAGCAGTTTACCTACAGGACAGGGGGAAAAACTGTTTTTT. It codes for CASSLPTGQGEKLFF.

The J gene is TRBJ2-5, the V gene TRBV6-6; no definite D call. CDR3 size: 14 residues. V was shortened by 0 bases and J by 0 bases, with 5 bases between the two germline ends. CDR1 is MNHNY, CDR2 SVGAGI, per germline (reference sequence). The CDR3 region has the DNA TGTGCCAGCAGTTACTCGGGGTACCAAGAGACCCAGTACTTC. As protein: CASSYSGYQETQYF.

This clone is a singleton in its sample. The chain is built from TRBV5-1 and TRBJ2-5; D is unresolved. This CDR3 has 15 amino acids. V was trimmed by 1 base and J by 4 bases, leaving 14 bases between them. Per the germline V gene, CDR1 is SGHRS and CDR2 is YFSETQ. The CDR3 protein is CASSLTTVSRETQYF. The CDR3 DNA reads TGCGCCAGCAGCTTGACAACGGTGAGCCGAGAGACCCAGTACTTC.

The chain employs TRBV2 and TRBJ1-2, with 7 bases identical to TRBD1. The junction had 1 base not matched to a gene; V was cut back by 7 bases and J by 2 bases. Germline V gives CDR1 SNHLY, CDR2 FYNNEI. CDR3 length: 12 amino acids. CDR3 amino acids: CASMDRNYGYTF. Written as DNA, the CDR3 is TGTGCCAGCATGGACAGGAACTATGGCTACACCTTC.

The sample holds one count of this clone. The rearrangement uses TRBV12-3 or TRBV12-4 and TRBJ2-3; no firm D call. The germline V and J ends were trimmed by 6 bases and 3 bases, with 10 bases remaining between them. The CDR3 has 13 amino acids. DNA of the CDR3: TGTGCCAGCAGGCATGATGGAACAGATACGCAGTATTTT. Translating it yields CASRHDGTDTQYF.

The rearrangement links TRBV11-2 to TRBJ1-6, with D possibly matching TRBD1 (6 bases). The length of the CDR3 is 17 residues. With 5 bases removed from V and 5 bases from J, the gap between germline ends came to 19 bases. CDR1 and CDR2 (germline): SGHAT, FQNNGV. The CDR3 is CASSLAQGTGNNSPLHF. CDR3 DNA: TGTGCCAGCAGCCTAGCCCAGGGGACGGGAAATAATTCACCCCTCCACTTT. The whole variable domain, remainder taken from reference TRBV11-2 and TRBJ1-6, is EAGVAQSPRYKIIEKRQSVAFWCNPISGHATLYWYQQILGQGPKLLIQFQNNGVVDDSQLPKDRFSAERLKGVDSTLKIQPAKLEDSAVYLCASSLAQGTGNNSPLHFGNGTRLTVT.

This chain links TRBV25-1 with TRBJ2-7; TRBD2 matches at 9 bases. Germline CDR1 is MGHDK and CDR2 is SYGVNS. The CDR3 has 16 residues. Trimming cost V 6 bases and J 5 bases; bases outside gene matches: 14. CDR3 amino acids: CASRKIRGRGFNEQYF. The CDR3 DNA follows: TGTGCCAGCAGGAAGATACGCGGGAGGGGGTTCAACGAGCAGTACTTC.

The chain has TRBV30 and TRBJ2-3; 7 bases map to TRBD1. CDR1 and CDR2 (germline): GTSNPN, SVGIG (reference sequence). J lost 4 bases, V lost 0 bases, and 1 base had no gene match. CDR3 size: 13 residues. CDR3 sequence reads: CAWSVQGPDTQYF. The CDR3 DNA reads TGTGCCTGGAGTGTACAGGGGCCAGATACGCAGTATTTT.

The chain recombines TRBV5-4 with TRBJ2-7; D is uncertain. V lost 1 base, J lost 5 bases, and 10 bases lay in between. This CDR3 is 13 amino acids long. CDR1 SGHNT and CDR2 YYREEE come from the germline V gene (reference sequence). The CDR3: CASSLSGIHEQYF. The CDR3 bases are TGTGCCAGCAGCTTGTCAGGAATCCACGAGCAGTACTTC.

The V call is TRBV4-1, the J call TRBJ2-1; 7 bases fit TRBD1. Germline V gene data show CDR1 as MGHRA and CDR2 as YSYEKL. V gave up 2 bases and J gave up 5 bases; unmatched junction bases: 9. This CDR3 comprises 16 residues. The CDR3 region is CASSQRVTGSDNEQFF. The CDR3 bases are TGCGCCAGCAGCCAAAGAGTGACAGGGTCCGACAATGAGCAGTTCTTC.

The chain has TRBV4-2 and TRBJ2-2, with D uncertain. Germline V gene sequence: CDR1 LGHNA, CDR2 YNFKEQ. The CDR3 runs to 12 residues. Trimming left V 1 base short and J 6 bases short, with 3 bases between. The CDR3 DNA reads TGTGCCAGCAGCCAAGCGCCCGGGGAGCTGTTTTTT. Translated, it gives CASSQAPGELFF.

The chain employs TRBV12-3 or TRBV12-4 and TRBJ2-3; D is undetermined. The ends were cut back, 5 bases at V and 5 bases at J, with 8 bases in the middle. The CDR3 consists of 12 residues. The CDR3 nucleotides are TGTGCCAGCAGTCCCCGTAGAGATACGCAGTATTTT. Translated, it gives CASSPRRDTQYF.

The chain recombines TRBV28 with TRBJ2-1; 9 bases are a match to TRBD2. The germline V gene encodes CDR1 MDHEN and CDR2 SYDVKM. The CDR3 length is 16 residues. Trimming at V came to 3 bases and at J to 7 bases, leaving 10 bases not matched to a gene. Written as DNA, the CDR3 is TGTGCCAGCAGTTTGAGCGGGAGGAGAAACGTAAATGAGCAGTTCTTC. Protein sequence: CASSLSGRRNVNEQFF.

This chain links TRBV5-1 with TRBJ2-7; 7 bases match TRBD2. Losses at the gene ends were 4 bases for V and 0 bases for J; bases not matched to a gene: 4. This CDR3 has 14 amino acids. Germline loops: CDR1 SGHRS, CDR2 YFSETQ. CDR3 in amino acids: CASSGGGSSYEQYF. As DNA, the CDR3 is TGCGCCAGCAGCGGCGGCGGGAGCTCCTACGAGCAGTACTTC.

The V and J genes are TRBV7-9 and TRBJ1-3; D is ambiguous. CDR1 SEHNR and CDR2 FQNEAQ come from the germline V gene (reference sequence). The CDR3 is 14 amino acids. V shed 1 base and J shed 2 bases, with 6 bases lying between them. CDR3 sequence (DNA): TGTGCCAGCAGCTTAGAACATACTGGAAACACCATATATTTT. This encodes CASSLEHTGNTIYF. Full variable domain (rest looked up from reference TRBV7-9 and TRBJ1-3): DTGVSQNPRHKITKRGQNVTFRCDPISEHNRLYWYRQTLGQGPEFLTYFQNEAQLEKSRLLSDRFSAERPKGSFSTLEIQRTEQGDSAMYLCASSLEHTGNTIYFGEGSWLTVV.

This chain uses TRBV7-3 with TRBJ1-1, with D perhaps TRBD1 (6 bases). V was cut by 3 bases and J by 6 bases, with 11 bases left in between. From germline, CDR1 is SGHTA and CDR2 FQGTGA. The CDR3 has 13 amino acids. The CDR3 nucleotides read TGTGCCAGCAGCTTTAACAGGGCCGCTGAAGCTTTCTTT. This codes for CASSFNRAAEAFF.

This clone was seen repeatedly, ten times or more. The rearrangement uses TRBV6-5 and TRBJ1-4, with a weak D call TRBD1 (6 bases). Germline-derived CDR1 and CDR2 are MNHEY and SVGAGI. This CDR3 is built from 12 residues. V was shortened by 11 bases and J by 7 bases, with 14 bases between the two germline ends. CDR3 region: CAAGRGSEKLFF. DNA for the CDR3: TGTGCCGCCGGCAGGGGAAGTGAAAAACTGTTTTTT.

The J gene is TRBJ2-2, the V gene TRBV5-4, with D possibly being TRBD2 (5 bases). The CDR3 is made up of 14 amino acids. V lost 3 bases and J 5 bases, leaving 11 bases between the germline ends. Germline CDR1 reads SGHNT; CDR2 reads YYREEE (reference sequence). CDR3 nucleotides: TGTGCCAGCAGCTCCCTCGGGGATACCGGGGAGCTGTTTTTT. Residues: CASSSLGDTGELFF.

V gene TRBV4-1 combines with J gene TRBJ2-2; a weak D match, TRBD2 (6 bases). V lost 1 base to trimming and J lost 8 bases, with 26 bases between them. This CDR3 spans 19 amino acids. Germline assignment: CDR1 MGHRA and CDR2 YSYEKL. The CDR3 DNA sequence: TGCGCCAGCAGCCAAGCTCTTCGGGGGACTCACACACCGTTTGGGGAGCTGTTTTTT. Encoded protein: CASSQALRGTHTPFGELFF.

The J gene is TRBJ1-1, the V gene TRBV20-1, with unresolved D. Germline V gives CDR1 DFQATT, CDR2 SNEGSKA (reference sequence). The CDR3 runs to 11 residues. With 6 bases removed from V and 4 bases from J, the gap between germline ends came to 9 bases. The CDR3 coding sequence is TGCAGTGCCGCCCCGGTCACTGAAGCTTTCTTT. This translates into CSAAPVTEAFF.

The chain couples TRBV30 to TRBJ2-1; D is unclear. V lost 4 bases and J 4 bases, leaving 11 bases between the germline ends. CDR3 length equals 13 residues. The germline gives CDR1 GTSNPN, CDR2 SVGIG (reference sequence). The CDR3 spells CAWIGGAYNEQFF. CDR3 DNA sequence: TGTGCCTGGATAGGCGGAGCATACAATGAGCAGTTCTTC.

The V gene is TRBV10-3, the J gene TRBJ1-2, with a possible D match to TRBD1 (6 bases). The CDR3 has 14 amino acids. Trimming took 2 bases from V and 6 from J, leaving 13 bases between them. Per germline, CDR1 ENHRY and CDR2 SYGVKD. CDR3 DNA sequence: TGTGCCATCAGTGAGGAGGGGGGCCTGGATGGCTACACCTTC. It is translated as CAISEEGGLDGYTF.

The chain is built from TRBV11-2 and TRBJ1-3, with D maybe TRBD1 (5 bases). Germline-derived CDR1 and CDR2 are SGHAT and FQNNGV. The V and J ends lost 5 bases and 4 bases respectively, with 18 bases between them. The CDR3 is made up of 16 amino acids. In nucleotides, the CDR3 is TGTGCCAGCAGCCAGTATACAGGACGGAAAGGAAACACCATATATTTT. It encodes CASSQYTGRKGNTIYF.

J is TRBJ1-1 and V is TRBV6-5, with D possibly being TRBD1 (5 bases). The CDR3 covers 13 residues. The germline V and J ends were trimmed by 10 bases and 11 bases, with 23 bases remaining between them. Germline V CDR1 and CDR2: MNHEY, SVGAGI. The CDR3 sequence: CATISLGRAFAFF. The CDR3 coding sequence is TGTGCCACCATTTCCCTTGGCAGGGCGTTTGCTTTCTTT.

This clone occurred once. The chain is built from TRBV18 and TRBJ1-1; no reliable D call. Germline CDR1 reads KGHSH; CDR2 reads LQKENI. CDR3 length: 15 amino acids. The germline V and J ends were trimmed by 2 bases and 0 bases, with 10 bases remaining between them. CDR3 amino acids: CASSPDLTMNTEAFF. The CDR3 nucleotides read TGTGCCAGCTCACCAGACCTGACTATGAACACTGAAGCTTTCTTT. The entire variable domain, with the rest obtained from reference TRBV18 and TRBJ1-1, is as follows: NAGVMQNPRHLVRRRGQEARLRCSPMKGHSHVYWYRQLPEEGLKFMVYLQKENIIDESGMPKERFSAEFPKEGPSILRIQQVVRGDSAAYFCASSPDLTMNTEAFFGQGTRLTVV.